This T cell receptor beta chain was identified in a study of shared clonotypes between healthy human individuals. Researchers ran the assay at a deep level. Sequenced by immunoSEQ multiplex PCR; TCRdb stores in-frame clones only, minus some. Of roughly 520,000 clones listed, approximately 95% were seen once; the top ten hold 0.064%. Study findings and constraints: Compared with memory subsets, naive subsets generally had larger estimated richness. Sampling used blood alone; tissue repertoires probably differ.

On this clone itself: Its antigen is not identified.

Trimming cost V 1 base and J 3 bases; bases outside gene matches: 3. Germline V gene sequence: CDR1 SGHTA, CDR2 FQGNSA. The CDR3 totals 17 residues. The J gene is TRBJ2-1, the V gene TRBV7-2; 13 bases agree with TRBD2. This TCR came from a young woman in good health. Sequencing used naive CD4+ T cells sorted from blood. Documented subset: CD45RA+ positively selected. The CDR3 coding sequence is TGTGCCAGCAGCTTAGTGGGGACTAGCGGGATCTACAATGAGCAGTTCTTC. Translated: CASSLVGTSGIYNEQFF.